These 8 T cell receptor beta chains were sequenced from one sample in a study of cytomegalovirus exposure and HLA in healthy donors. Libraries were prepared by immunoSEQ multiplex PCR; TCRdb keeps only in-frame clonotypes and omits some of them. This sample has tens of thousands of clones, with about 97% found just once. Sequences were obtained from PBMCs. The receptors here all came from a woman under 30 in good health and CMV-seropositive.

The chain couples TRBV10-2 to TRBJ2-7, with D perhaps matching TRBD1 (5 bases). The CDR3 is 16 amino acids. Trimming stripped 3 bases from V and 1 base from J, with 16 bases between. Germline values: CDR1 WSHSY, CDR2 SAAADI. This CDR3 reads CASSDRGSRRSYEQYF. CDR3 bases: TGCGCCAGCAGTGATAGGGGCTCCCGCAGGTCCTACGAGCAGTACTTC.

The chain recombines TRBV6-1 with TRBJ1-1, with D possibly matching TRBD1 (5 bases). The CDR3 length is 12 residues. Trimming took off 11 bases at V and 3 bases at J, with 13 bases between the two ends. CDR1 MNHNS and CDR2 SASEGT come from the germline V gene. CDR3: CAGGVGYTEAFF. CDR3 sequence (DNA): TGTGCCGGGGGGGTAGGGTACACTGAAGCTTTCTTT.

CDR3 protein: CASSLSTGMATDTQYF. In nucleotides, the CDR3 is TGTGCCAGCAGTTTATCGACAGGGATGGCGACAGATACGCAGTATTTT. The gene calls are TRBV27 and TRBJ2-3; 7 bases are a match to TRBD1. J lost 3 bases, V lost 0 bases, and 6 bases had no gene match. CDR3 size: 16 residues. Looked up from germline, CDR1 is MNHEY and CDR2 is SMNVEV (reference sequence).

V gene TRBV27 combines with J gene TRBJ2-7, with D maybe TRBD2 (6 bases). The CDR3 loop spans 14 amino acids. Germline lookup yields CDR1 MNHEY and CDR2 SMNVEV (reference sequence). Trimming took off 6 bases at V and 2 bases at J, with 14 bases between the two ends. DNA of the CDR3: TGTGCCAGCAGAAAAATGGGGGGTACCTACGAGCAGTACTTC. Translating gives CASRKMGGTYEQYF.

The chain is built from TRBV29-1 and TRBJ2-2; TRBD1 matches 10 bases. CDR1 is SQVTM, CDR2 ANQGSEA, per germline. The CDR3 runs 14 residues. Trimming removed 4 bases from V and 6 bases from J; junction bases left unmatched: 5. The CDR3 spells CSVAPGQGSGELFF. DNA for the CDR3: TGCAGCGTTGCACCGGGACAGGGGTCCGGGGAGCTGTTTTTT.

J is TRBJ2-5 and V is TRBV28; D may be TRBD1 (5 bases). The V gene lost 2 bases and the J gene lost 5 bases, with 9 bases spanning the gap. Per the germline V gene, CDR1 is MDHEN and CDR2 is SYDVKM. CDR3 length: 13 amino acids. CDR3 DNA: TGTGCCAGCAGTTTAGGCAGGGTTGAGACCCAGTACTTC. Residues: CASSLGRVETQYF.

The chain joins TRBV5-1 to TRBJ1-5; a weak D match, TRBD1 (6 bases). The CDR3 loop spans 14 amino acids. Germline V gene lookup returns CDR1 SGHRS and CDR2 YFSETQ. V was shortened by 2 bases and J by 6 bases, with 12 bases between the two germline ends. CDR3 DNA: TGCGCCAGCAGCTTCGGGGGGGGCGGTCAGCCCCAGCATTTT. This translates into CASSFGGGGQPQHF.

V is TRBV14 and J is TRBJ2-7; 14 nucleotides agree with TRBD2. Germline V lookup: CDR1 SGHDN, CDR2 FVKESK. The CDR3 sequence is 18 residues long. V lost 2 bases, J lost 7 bases, and 13 bases stayed unmatched. CDR3 loop: CASSQRDTPGLAGEEQYF. CDR3 DNA sequence: TGTGCCAGCAGCCAACGGGACACACCGGGACTAGCGGGAGAAGAGCAGTACTTC.